This T cell receptor (beta chain) was obtained from a study of prognosis after radiotherapy for stage I lung cancer. Study context: With more than ten men and a handful of women, the cohort's median age was roughly 75 years, range about 53–95. In roughly twelve patients the tumors were adenocarcinoma, and in more than five they were squamous cell carcinoma. Study conclusions and caveats: Differing TRBV and TRBJ gene usage was reportedly seen between patients with and without metastases. The study found that unique TCR clone counts fell after stereotactic body radiation therapy, median approximately 10,000 versus 7,000.

Starting from genomic DNA, TCR beta CDR3 was amplified through two-round multiplex PCR. Round-one PCR had primers specific to each TRBV and TRBJ gene. TCRdb re-called the multiplex PCR reads with MiXCR, one entry per CDR3 protein. In the table there are 15,000 to 20,000 distinct CDR3 sequences, more than 25% of which are singletons. The CDR3 sequence is 15 residues long. V was trimmed by 0 bases and J by 3 bases, leaving 12 bases between them. CDR1 is SGHRS, CDR2 YFSETQ, per germline. This clonotype has ten or more counts. Antigen unknown. The gene calls are TRBV5-1 and TRBJ1-1; perhaps TRBD1 as D (6 bases). The TCR originated in a donor aged 50 or older with non-small cell lung cancer. Sequences were derived from PBMCs, sampled before or after stereotactic body radiation therapy (not recorded which). The CDR3: CASSLESGEHTEAFF. CDR3 bases: TGCGCCAGCAGCTTGGAGTCAGGGGAGCACACTGAAGCTTTCTTT. The variable domain in full, with the rest retrieved from reference TRBV5-1 and TRBJ1-1, is KAGVTQTPRYLIKTRGQQVTLSCSPISGHRSVSWYQQTPGQGLQFLFEYFSETQRNKGNFPGRFSGRQFSNSRSEMNVSTLELGDSALYLCASSLESGEHTEAFFGQGTRLTVV.